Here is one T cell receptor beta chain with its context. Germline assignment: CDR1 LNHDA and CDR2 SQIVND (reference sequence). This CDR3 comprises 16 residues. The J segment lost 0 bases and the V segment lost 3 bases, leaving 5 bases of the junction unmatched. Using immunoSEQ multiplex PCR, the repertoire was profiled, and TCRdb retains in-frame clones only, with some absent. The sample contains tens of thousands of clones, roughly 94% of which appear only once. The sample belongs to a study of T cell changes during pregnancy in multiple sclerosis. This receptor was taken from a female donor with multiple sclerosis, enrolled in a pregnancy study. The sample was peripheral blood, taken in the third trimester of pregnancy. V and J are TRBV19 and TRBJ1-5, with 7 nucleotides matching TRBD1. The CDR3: CASSIWDSASNQPQHF. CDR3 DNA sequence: TGTGCCAGTAGTATTTGGGACAGCGCTAGCAATCAGCCCCAGCATTTT. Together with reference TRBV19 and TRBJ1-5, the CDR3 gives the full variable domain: DGGITQSPKYLFRKEGQNVTLSCEQNLNHDAMYWYRQDPGQGLRLIYYSQIVNDFQKGDIAEGYSVSREKKESFPLTVTSAQKNPTAFYLCASSIWDSASNQPQHFGDGTRLSIL.